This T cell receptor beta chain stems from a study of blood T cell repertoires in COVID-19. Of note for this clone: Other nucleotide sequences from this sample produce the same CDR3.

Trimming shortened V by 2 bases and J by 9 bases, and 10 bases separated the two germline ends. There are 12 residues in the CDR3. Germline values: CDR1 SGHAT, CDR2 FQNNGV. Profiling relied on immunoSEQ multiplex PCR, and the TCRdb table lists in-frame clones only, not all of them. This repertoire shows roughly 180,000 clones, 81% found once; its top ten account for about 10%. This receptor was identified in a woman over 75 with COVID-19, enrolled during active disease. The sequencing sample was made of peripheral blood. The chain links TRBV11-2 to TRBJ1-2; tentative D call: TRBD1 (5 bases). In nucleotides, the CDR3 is TGTGCCAGCAGCTTAATTCAGGGCAGCTACACCTTC. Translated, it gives CASSLIQGSYTF.